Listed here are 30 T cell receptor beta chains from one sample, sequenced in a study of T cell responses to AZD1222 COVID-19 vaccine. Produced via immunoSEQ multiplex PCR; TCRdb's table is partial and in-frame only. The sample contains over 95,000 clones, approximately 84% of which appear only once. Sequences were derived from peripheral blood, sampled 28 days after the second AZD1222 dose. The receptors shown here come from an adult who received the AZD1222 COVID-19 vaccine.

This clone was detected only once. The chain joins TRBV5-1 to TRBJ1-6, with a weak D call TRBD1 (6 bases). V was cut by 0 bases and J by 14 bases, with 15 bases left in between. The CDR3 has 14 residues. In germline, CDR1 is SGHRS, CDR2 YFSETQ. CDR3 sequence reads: CASSLEAGARALHF. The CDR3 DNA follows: TGCGCCAGCAGCTTGGAGGCGGGGGCGCGAGCCCTCCACTTT.

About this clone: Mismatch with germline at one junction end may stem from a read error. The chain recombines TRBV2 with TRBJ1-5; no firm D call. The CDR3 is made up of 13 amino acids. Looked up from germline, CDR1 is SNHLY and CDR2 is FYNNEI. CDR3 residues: CASKGLTNQPQHF. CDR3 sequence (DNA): TGTGCCAGCAAAGGACTAACCAATCAACCCCAGCATTTT.

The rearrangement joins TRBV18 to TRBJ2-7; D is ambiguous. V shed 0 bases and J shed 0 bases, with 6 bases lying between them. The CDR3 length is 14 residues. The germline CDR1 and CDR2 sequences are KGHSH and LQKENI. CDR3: CASSPPGYSYEQYF. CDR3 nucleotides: TGTGCCAGCTCACCACCAGGATACTCCTACGAGCAGTACTTC. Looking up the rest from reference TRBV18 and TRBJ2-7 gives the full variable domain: NAGVMQNPRHLVRRRGQEARLRCSPMKGHSHVYWYRQLPEEGLKFMVYLQKENIIDESGMPKERFSAEFPKEGPSILRIQQVVRGDSAAYFCASSPPGYSYEQYFGPGTRLTVT.

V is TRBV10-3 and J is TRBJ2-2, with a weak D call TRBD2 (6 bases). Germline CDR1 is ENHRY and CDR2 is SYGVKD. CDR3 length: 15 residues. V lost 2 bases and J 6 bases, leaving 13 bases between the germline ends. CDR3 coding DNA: TGTGCCATCAGTGAGGCCCGGAGGGGTGCCGGGGAGCTGTTTTTT. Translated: CAISEARRGAGELFF.

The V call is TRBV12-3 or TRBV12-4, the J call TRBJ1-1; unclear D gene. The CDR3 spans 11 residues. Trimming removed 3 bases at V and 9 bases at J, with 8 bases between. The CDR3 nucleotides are TGTGCCAGCAGTTTCTTCACGCAAGCTTTCTTT. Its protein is CASSFFTQAFF.

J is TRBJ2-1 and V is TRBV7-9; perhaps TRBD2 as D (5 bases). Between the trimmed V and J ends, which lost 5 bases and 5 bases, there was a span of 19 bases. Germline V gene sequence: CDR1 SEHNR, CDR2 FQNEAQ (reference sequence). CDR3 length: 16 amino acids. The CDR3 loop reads CASSQFSGLGDNEQFF. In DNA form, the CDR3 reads TGTGCCAGCAGCCAGTTTTCTGGCCTCGGGGACAATGAGCAGTTCTTC.

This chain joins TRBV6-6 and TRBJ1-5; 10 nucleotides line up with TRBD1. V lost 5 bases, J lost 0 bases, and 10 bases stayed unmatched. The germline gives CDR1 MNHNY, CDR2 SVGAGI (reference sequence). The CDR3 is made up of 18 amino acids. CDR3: CASSLRTGGNPSNQPQHF. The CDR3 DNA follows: TGTGCCAGCAGTCTTCGGACAGGGGGGAACCCTAGCAATCAGCCCCAGCATTTT.

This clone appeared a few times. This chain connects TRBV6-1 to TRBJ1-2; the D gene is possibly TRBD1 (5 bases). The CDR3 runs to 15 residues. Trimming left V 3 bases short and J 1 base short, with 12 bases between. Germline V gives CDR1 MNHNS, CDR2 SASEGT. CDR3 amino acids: CASSDAGSGNYGYTF. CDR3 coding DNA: TGTGCCAGCAGTGACGCAGGGTCGGGTAACTATGGCTACACCTTC.

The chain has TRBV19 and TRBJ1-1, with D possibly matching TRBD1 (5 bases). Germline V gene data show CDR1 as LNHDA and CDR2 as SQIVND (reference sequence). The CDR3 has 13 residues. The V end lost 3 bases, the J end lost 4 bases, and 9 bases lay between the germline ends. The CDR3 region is CASSMAGSTEAFF. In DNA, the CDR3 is TGTGCCAGTAGTATGGCAGGGAGCACTGAAGCTTTCTTT.

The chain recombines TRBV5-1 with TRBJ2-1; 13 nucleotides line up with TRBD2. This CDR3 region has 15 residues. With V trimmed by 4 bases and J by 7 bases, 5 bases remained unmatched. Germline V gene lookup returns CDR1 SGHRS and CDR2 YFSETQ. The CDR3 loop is CASSPRTSGSNEQFF. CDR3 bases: TGCGCCAGCAGCCCACGGACTAGCGGGAGTAATGAGCAGTTCTTC.

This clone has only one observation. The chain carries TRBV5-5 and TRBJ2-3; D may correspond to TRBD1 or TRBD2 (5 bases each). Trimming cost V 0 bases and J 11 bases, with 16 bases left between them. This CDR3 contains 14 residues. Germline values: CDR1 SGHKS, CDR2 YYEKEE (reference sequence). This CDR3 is CASSLAAEGRLQYF. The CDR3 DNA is TGTGCCAGCAGCTTGGCCGCTGAGGGACGGCTGCAGTATTTT.

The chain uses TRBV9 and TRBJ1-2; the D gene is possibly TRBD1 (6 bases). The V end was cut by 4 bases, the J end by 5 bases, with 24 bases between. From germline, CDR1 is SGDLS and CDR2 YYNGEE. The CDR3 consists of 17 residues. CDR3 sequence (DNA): TGTGCCAGCAGCCCTCCTGGGAGAACAGGGCTATATTATGGCTACACCTTC. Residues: CASSPPGRTGLYYGYTF.

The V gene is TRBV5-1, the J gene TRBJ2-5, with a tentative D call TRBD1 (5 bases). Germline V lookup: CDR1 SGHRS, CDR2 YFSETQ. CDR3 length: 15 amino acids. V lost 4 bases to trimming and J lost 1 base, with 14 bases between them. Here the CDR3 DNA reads TGCGCCAGCAGCCCCCAACAGGCCATCCAAGAGACCCAGTACTTC. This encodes CASSPQQAIQETQYF.

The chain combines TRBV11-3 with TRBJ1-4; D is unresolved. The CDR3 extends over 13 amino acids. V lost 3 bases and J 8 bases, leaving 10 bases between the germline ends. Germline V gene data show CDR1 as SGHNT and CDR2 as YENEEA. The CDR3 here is CASSFVQDEKLFF. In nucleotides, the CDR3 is TGTGCCAGCAGCTTCGTCCAGGACGAAAAACTGTTTTTT.

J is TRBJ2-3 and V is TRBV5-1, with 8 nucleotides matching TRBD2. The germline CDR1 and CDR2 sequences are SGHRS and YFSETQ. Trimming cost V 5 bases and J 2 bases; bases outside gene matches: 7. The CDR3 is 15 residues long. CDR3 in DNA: TGCGCCAGCAGTTCAAGGACTAGCCCCACAGATACGCAGTATTTT. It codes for CASSSRTSPTDTQYF.

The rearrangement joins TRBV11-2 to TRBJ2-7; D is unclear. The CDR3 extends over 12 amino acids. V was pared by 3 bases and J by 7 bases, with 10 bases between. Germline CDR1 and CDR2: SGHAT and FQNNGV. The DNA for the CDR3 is TGTGCCAGCAGCTTCCCAAAAGGGGAGCAGTACTTC. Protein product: CASSFPKGEQYF.

For the CDR3, the DNA is TGTGCCAGCAGCGTTACCGGCGGCTCCTACAATGAGCAGTTCTTC. Its protein is CASSVTGGSYNEQFF. The V and J genes are TRBV9 and TRBJ2-1; D is ambiguous. CDR1 SGDLS and CDR2 YYNGEE come from the germline V gene. The CDR3 is 15 amino acids. V dropped 2 bases and J dropped 0 bases, with 9 bases sitting between them.

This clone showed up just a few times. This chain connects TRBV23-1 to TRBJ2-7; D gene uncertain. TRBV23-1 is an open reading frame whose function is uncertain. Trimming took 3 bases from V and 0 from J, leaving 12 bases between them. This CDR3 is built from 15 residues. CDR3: CASSHLTDLSYEQYF. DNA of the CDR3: TGCGCCAGCAGTCATCTCACCGACCTCTCCTACGAGCAGTACTTC.

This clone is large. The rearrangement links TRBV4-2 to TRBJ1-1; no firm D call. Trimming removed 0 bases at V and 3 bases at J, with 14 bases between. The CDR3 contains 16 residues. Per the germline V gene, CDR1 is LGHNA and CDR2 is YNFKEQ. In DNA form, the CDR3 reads TGTGCCAGCAGCCAAGAGTCTCCGGGTTATTACACTGAAGCTTTCTTT. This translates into CASSQESPGYYTEAFF.

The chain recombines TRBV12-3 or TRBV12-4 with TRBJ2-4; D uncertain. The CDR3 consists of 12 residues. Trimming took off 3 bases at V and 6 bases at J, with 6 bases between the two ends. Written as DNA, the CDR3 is TGTGCCAGCAGTTTTCGGCTAAACATTCAGTACTTC. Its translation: CASSFRLNIQYF.

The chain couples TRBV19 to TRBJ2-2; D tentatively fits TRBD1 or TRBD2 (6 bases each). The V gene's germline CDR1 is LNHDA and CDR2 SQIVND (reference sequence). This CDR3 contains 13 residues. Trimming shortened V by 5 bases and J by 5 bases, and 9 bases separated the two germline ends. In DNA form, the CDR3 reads TGTGCCAGTAGTTGGGGGGCAACCGGGGAGCTGTTTTTT. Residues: CASSWGATGELFF.

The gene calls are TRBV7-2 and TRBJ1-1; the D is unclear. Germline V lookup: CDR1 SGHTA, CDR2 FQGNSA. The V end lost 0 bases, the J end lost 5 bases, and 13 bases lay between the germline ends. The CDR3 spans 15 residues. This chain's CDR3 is CASSLAGSVETEAFF. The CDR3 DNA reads TGTGCCAGCAGCTTAGCAGGCTCGGTGGAAACTGAAGCTTTCTTT.

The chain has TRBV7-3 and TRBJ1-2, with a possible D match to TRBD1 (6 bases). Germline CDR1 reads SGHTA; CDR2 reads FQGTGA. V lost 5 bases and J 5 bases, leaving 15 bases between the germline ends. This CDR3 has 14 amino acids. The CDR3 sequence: CASSQGTAVYGYTF. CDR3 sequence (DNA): TGTGCCAGCAGCCAGGGGACGGCTGTATATGGCTACACCTTC. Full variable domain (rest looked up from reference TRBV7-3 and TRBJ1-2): GAGVSQTPSNKVTEKGKYVELRCDPISGHTALYWYRQSLGQGPEFLIYFQGTGAADDSGLPNDRFFAVRPEGSVSTLKIQRTERGDSAVYLCASSQGTAVYGYTFGSGTRLTVV.

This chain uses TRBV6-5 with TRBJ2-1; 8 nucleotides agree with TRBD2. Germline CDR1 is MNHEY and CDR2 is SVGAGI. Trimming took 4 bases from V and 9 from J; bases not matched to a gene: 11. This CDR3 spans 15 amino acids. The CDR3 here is CASSLAGTSGPEQFF. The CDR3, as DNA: TGTGCCAGCAGTTTGGCCGGGACTAGTGGCCCTGAGCAGTTCTTC.

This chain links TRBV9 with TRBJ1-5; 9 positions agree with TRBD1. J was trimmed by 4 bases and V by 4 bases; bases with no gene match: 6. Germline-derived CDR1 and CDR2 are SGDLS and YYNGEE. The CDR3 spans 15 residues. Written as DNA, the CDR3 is TGTGCCAGCAGCACCGGGACAGGGAGAAATCAGCCCCAGCATTTT. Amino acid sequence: CASSTGTGRNQPQHF.

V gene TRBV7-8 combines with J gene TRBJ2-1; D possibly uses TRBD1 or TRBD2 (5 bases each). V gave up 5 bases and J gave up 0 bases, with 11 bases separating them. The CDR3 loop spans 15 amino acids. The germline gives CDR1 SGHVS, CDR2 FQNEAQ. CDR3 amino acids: CASSRGVSSYNEQFF. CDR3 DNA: TGTGCCAGCAGCCGAGGGGTATCCTCCTACAATGAGCAGTTCTTC.

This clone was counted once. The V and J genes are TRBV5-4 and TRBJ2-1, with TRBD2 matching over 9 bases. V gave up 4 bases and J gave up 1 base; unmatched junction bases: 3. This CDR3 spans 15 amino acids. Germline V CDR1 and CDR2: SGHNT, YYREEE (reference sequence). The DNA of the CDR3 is TGTGCCAGCAGCCCGGGACTAGCTTCCTACAATGAGCAGTTCTTC. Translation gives CASSPGLASYNEQFF.

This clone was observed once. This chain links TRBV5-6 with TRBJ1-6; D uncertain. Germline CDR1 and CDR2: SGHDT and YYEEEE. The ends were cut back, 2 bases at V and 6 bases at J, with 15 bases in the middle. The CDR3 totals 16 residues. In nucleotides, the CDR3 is TGTGCCAGCAGCTTAGTGGAGCTCGGGAGTAATTCACCCCTCCACTTT. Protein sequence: CASSLVELGSNSPLHF.

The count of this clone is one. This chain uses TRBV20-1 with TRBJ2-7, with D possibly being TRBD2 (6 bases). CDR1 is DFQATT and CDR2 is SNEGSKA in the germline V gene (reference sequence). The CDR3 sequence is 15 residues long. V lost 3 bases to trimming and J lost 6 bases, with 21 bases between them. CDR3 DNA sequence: TGCAGTGCTAGTTCCGGGAGCCTTTTCCCCGCCGAGCAGTACTTC. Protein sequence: CSASSGSLFPAEQYF.

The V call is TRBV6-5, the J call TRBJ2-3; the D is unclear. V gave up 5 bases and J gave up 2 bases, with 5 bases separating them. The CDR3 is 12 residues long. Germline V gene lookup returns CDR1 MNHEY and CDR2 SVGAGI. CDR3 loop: CASSHNTDTQYF. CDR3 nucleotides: TGTGCCAGCAGTCACAACACAGATACGCAGTATTTT.